This T cell receptor (beta chain) was identified during a study of T cell repertoires in cytomegalovirus infection. Study information: Matching HLA type and CMV infection were both indicated by public TCR beta signatures.

A single record per CDR3 protein comes from TCRdb applying MiXCR to the reads. The profile shows some 150,000 distinct CDR3 sequences, 5.5% to 7% of them singletons. This clonotype occurred a few times. Its matching antigen is unknown. V was cut by 6 bases and J by 3 bases, with 11 bases left in between. In germline, CDR1 is MDHEN, CDR2 SYDVKM. This CDR3 is built from 13 residues. Study-wide results and limits: CMV-specific HLA-C-restricted TCR beta clonotypes dominated the ex vivo response. Using cumulative public TCR beta family frequency, the authors identified those who carried CMV together with the relevant HLA.

The sequenced material came from PBMCs. The chain is built from TRBV28 and TRBJ2-5; possible D gene TRBD2, 5 bases. The TCR was taken from a human donor in good health (CMV status not recorded). Some clones in this sample may be carry-over from other donors' samples. CDR3 in amino acids: CASRKRAKETQYF. The CDR3 nucleotides read TGTGCCAGCAGGAAGAGGGCGAAAGAGACCCAGTACTTC. Variable domain in full (rest from reference TRBV28 and TRBJ2-5): DVKVTQSSRYLVKRTGEKVFLECVQDMDHENMFWYRQDPGLGLRLIYFSYDVKMKEKGDIPEGYSVSREKKERFSLILESASTNQTSMYLCASRKRAKETQYFGPGTRLLVL.